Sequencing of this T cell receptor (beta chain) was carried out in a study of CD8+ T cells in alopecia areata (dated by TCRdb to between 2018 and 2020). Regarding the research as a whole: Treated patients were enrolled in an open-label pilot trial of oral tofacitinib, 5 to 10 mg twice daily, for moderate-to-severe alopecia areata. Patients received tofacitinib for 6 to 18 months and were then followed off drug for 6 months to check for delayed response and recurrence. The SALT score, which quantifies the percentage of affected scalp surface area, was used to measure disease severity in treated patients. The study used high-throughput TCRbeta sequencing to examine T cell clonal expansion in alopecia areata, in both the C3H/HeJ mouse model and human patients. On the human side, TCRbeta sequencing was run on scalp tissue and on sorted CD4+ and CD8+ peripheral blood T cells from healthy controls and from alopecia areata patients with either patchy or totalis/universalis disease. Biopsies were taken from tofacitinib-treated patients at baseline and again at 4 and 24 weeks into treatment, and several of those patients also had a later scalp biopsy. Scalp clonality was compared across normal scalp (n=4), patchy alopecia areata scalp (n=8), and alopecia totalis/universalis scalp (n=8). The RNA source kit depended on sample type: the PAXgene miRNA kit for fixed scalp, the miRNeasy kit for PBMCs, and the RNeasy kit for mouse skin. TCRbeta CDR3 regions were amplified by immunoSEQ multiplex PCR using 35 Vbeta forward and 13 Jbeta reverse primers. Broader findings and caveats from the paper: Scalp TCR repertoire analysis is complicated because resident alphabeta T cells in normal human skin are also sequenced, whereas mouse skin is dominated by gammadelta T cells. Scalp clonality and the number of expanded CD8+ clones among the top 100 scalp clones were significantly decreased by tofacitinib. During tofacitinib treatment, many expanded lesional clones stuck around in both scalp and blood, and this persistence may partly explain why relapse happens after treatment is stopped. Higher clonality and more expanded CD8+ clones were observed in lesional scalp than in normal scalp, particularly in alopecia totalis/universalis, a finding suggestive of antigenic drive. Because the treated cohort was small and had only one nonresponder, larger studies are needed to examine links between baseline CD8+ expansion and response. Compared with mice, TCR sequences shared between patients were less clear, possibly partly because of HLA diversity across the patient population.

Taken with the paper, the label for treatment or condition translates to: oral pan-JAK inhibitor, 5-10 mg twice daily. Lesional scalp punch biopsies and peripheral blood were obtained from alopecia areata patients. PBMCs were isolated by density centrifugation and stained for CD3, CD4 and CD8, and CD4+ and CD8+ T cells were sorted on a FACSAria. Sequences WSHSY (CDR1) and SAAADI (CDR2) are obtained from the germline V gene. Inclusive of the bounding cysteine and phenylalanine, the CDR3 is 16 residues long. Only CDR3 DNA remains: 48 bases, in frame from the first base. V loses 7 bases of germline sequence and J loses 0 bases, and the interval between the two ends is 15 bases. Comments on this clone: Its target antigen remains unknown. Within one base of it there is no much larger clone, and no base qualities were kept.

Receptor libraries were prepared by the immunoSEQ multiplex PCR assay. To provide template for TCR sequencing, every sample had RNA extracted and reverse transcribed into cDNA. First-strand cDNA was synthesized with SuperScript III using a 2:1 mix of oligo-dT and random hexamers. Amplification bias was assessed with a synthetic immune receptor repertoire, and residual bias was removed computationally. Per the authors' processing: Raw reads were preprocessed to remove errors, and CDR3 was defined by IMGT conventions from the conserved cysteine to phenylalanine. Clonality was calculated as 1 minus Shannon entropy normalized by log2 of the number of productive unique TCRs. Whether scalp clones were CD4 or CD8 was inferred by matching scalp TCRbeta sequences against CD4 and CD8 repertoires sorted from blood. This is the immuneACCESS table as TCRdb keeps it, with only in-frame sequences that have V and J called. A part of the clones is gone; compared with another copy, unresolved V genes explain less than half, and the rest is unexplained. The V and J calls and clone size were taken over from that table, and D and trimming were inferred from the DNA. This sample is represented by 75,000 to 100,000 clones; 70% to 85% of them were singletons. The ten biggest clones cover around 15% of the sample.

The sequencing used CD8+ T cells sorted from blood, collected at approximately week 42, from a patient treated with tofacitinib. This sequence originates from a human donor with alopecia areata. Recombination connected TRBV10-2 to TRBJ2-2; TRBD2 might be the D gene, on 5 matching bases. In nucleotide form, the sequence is TGCGCCAGCATACCCGAGGGTGGTCCGAACACCGGGGAGCTGTTTTTT. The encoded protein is CASIPEGGPNTGELFF.